These T cell receptor beta chains were read from a single sample in a study of blood T cell repertoires in COVID-19. Clones were read by immunoSEQ multiplex PCR, and TCRdb kept only the in-frame ones, dropping some. The table lists tens of thousands of clones, more than 75% of them singletons. The specimen sequenced was peripheral blood. These receptors originate from a human donor in a cohort sampled during active COVID-19. Both conserved end residues are part of each CDR3. A D gene is named only where the DNA matches it firmly. Size is stated for part of the rows, as once, few or many counts, or as a class when the clone is expanded.

V	D	J	size	DNA	CDR3
TRBV3-1/TRBV3-2	.	TRBJ2-5	once	TGTGCCAGCAGCCAAGATACGGGGGGCCTAGAGACCCAGTACTTC	CASSQDTGGLETQYF
TRBV19	TRBD2	TRBJ2-3	.	TGTGCCAGTAGTATCAGTAGCGGGAGAAATACGCAGTATTTT	CASSISSGRNTQYF
TRBV27	TRBD2	TRBJ2-5	.	TGTGCCAGCAGTCTCGGACTAGCGGGGGGCCAAGAGACCCAGTACTTC	CASSLGLAGGQETQYF
TRBV7-9	TRBD2	TRBJ2-3	.	TGTGCCAGCAGCCACGAGACTAGCGGTACAGATACGCAGTATTTT	CASSHETSGTDTQYF
TRBV2	.	TRBJ1-1	.	TGTGCCAGCAGGGAATATGGACTGGGGAACACTGAAGCTTTCTTT	CASREYGLGNTEAFF
TRBV9	.	TRBJ2-5	once	TGTGCCAGCAGCGTCGGGACACAGGAAGAGACCCAGTACTTC	CASSVGTQEETQYF
TRBV3-1/TRBV3-2	.	TRBJ2-5	.	TGTGCCAGCAGCCAAGATGCATCAACCGGGGGGACCCAGTACTTC	CASSQDASTGGTQYF
TRBV6-2/TRBV6-3	TRBD1	TRBJ2-7	.	TGTGCCAGCAGTTACTCCCCGGGACAGATAAACTCCTACGAGCAGTACTTC	CASSYSPGQINSYEQYF
TRBV4-3	.	TRBJ1-2	.	TGCGCCAGCAGCCAAGATAGGACTGGCTCCGGCTATGGCTACACCTTC	CASSQDRTGSGYGYTF
TRBV7-2	.	TRBJ2-5	.	TGTGCCAGCAGCTCGGTCCAAGAGACCCAGTACTTC	CASSSVQETQYF
TRBV7-9	TRBD1	TRBJ2-1	few	TGTGCCAGCAGCAAACGACAGGGCTCCTACAATGAGCAGTTCTTC	CASSKRQGSYNEQFF
TRBV6-5	.	TRBJ1-1	.	TGTGCCAGCAGTCCCCGTGCAGGGATGAACACTGAAGCTTTCTTT	CASSPRAGMNTEAFF
TRBV29-1	TRBD1	TRBJ1-4	.	TGCAGCGTCGGACAGGGGGTAACTAATGAAAAACTGTTTTTT	CSVGQGVTNEKLFF
TRBV4-3	.	TRBJ2-5	.	TGCGCCAGCAGCCAAGAGCGCTGGAGGCTACAAGAGACCCAGTACTTC	CASSQERWRLQETQYF
TRBV5-1	.	TRBJ1-2	few	TGCGCCAGCAGCTTGGGCGCGGCCTACTATGGCTACACCTTC	CASSLGAAYYGYTF
TRBV5-1	.	TRBJ2-7	few	TGCGCCAGCAGCTCGAGTGGGGGCGATTTCTACGAGCAGTACTTC	CASSSSGGDFYEQYF
TRBV4-1	TRBD2	TRBJ2-7	.	TGCGCCAGCAGCCAAGGCGGCGTGGGGCTAGCGGGAGATTACGAGCAGTACTTC	CASSQGGVGLAGDYEQYF
TRBV5-6	.	TRBJ2-3	.	TGTGCCAGCCGCGGATGGGGGCCCGATACGCAGTATTTT	CASRGWGPDTQYF
TRBV4-2	.	TRBJ2-7	.	TGTGCCAGCAGCCAAGAGATTACGAGCGGCGCCTACGAGCAGTACTTC	CASSQEITSGAYEQYF
TRBV11-2	.	TRBJ2-1	.	TGTGCCAGCAGCTTAAGGGGTTCCCTCTACAATGAGCAGTTCTTC	CASSLRGSLYNEQFF
TRBV25-1	.	TRBJ1-2	.	TGTGCCAGCAGCGAGACGGGGTCCTTCTATGGCTACACCTTC	CASSETGSFYGYTF
TRBV6-6	TRBD2	TRBJ2-2	.	TGTGCCAGCAGTTACTCCGGGGCGGGAGTCACCGGGGAGCTGTTTTTT	CASSYSGAGVTGELFF
TRBV9	.	TRBJ2-3	once	TGTGCCAGCAGCGTATCTTGGGGGGGCACAGATACGCAGTATTTT	CASSVSWGGTDTQYF
TRBV6-2/TRBV6-3	TRBD2	TRBJ2-1	medium-sized	TGTGCCAGCAGCCCCCTAGCGGCGGATTACAATGAGCAGTTCTTC	CASSPLAADYNEQFF
TRBV5-6	TRBD2	TRBJ2-3	.	TGTGCCAGCAGCTCCAGACTAGCGGACACAGATACGCAGTATTTT	CASSSRLADTDTQYF